The present T cell receptor (beta chain) was sequenced within a study of CD8 T cells in ankylosing spondylitis. Regarding the study as a whole: Within ankylosing spondylitis blood, a TCR beta motif made up of eight or nine highly homologous variants appeared to be characteristic. Clones linked to disease were reported to show significant enrichment in matched ankylosing spondylitis synovial fluid.

V shed 7 bases and J shed 4 bases, with 20 bases lying between them. The CDR3 covers 16 residues. From germline, CDR1 is MDHEN and CDR2 SYDVKM. Concerning this clonotype: What it binds is unknown. A much larger clone sits a single nucleotide away, making a read error possible.

Quantitative 5'-RACE with molecular barcodes was used to make the TCR beta libraries. Each CDR3 protein is one row after TCRdb ran MiXCR on the 5' RACE reads. The table lists 85,000 to 100,000 distinct CDR3 sequences, roughly 8% of them singletons. Sequenced: blood, either unsorted or a sorted T cell fraction (not recorded which). The sequence was obtained from a male donor with ankylosing spondylitis or in good health (not recorded which). The chain joins TRBV28 to TRBJ2-1; possibly TRBD1 or TRBD2 for D (5 bases each). CDR3 loop: CASNTSFGGAYNEQFF. The CDR3 DNA is TGTGCCAGCAATACGTCGTTTGGGGGTGCGTACAATGAGCAGTTCTTC. Full variable domain (missing parts from reference TRBV28 and TRBJ2-1): DVKVTQSSRYLVKRTGEKVFLECVQDMDHENMFWYRQDPGLGLRLIYFSYDVKMKEKGDIPEGYSVSREKKERFSLILESASTNQTSMYLCASNTSFGGAYNEQFFGPGTRLTVL.